The present entry profiles one TCR beta chain with its context. Its antigen remains unknown. This PCR relied on a set of 60 Vbeta primers and 13 Jbeta primers. Sequencing used immunoSEQ multiplex PCR; TCRdb keeps in-frame clones, though not all of them. This sample's table has around 65,000 clones. Germline V gene data show CDR1 as MNHEY and CDR2 as SMNVEV (reference sequence). The CDR3 contains 13 residues. V shed 7 bases and J shed 2 bases, with 12 bases lying between them. The entry originates in a study of cytomegalovirus exposure and HLA in healthy donors. Study-wide findings and caveats: The study labeled around 160 TCR beta chains cytomegalovirus-associated. In the analysis, some V segments, TRBV6-2 and TRBV6-3 included, were excluded as indistinguishable.

This TCR derives from a man aged 30 to 39 in good health and CMV-seropositive. V and J are TRBV27 and TRBJ2-7, with D possibly matching TRBD1 (5 bases). Input material: PBMCs. CDR3 amino acids: CASKSGYPYEQYF. DNA of the CDR3: TGTGCCAGCAAATCAGGGTACCCCTACGAGCAGTACTTC.